Below, one T cell receptor beta chain is given with its context. This sample is part of a study of blood T cell repertoires in COVID-19. Overall study context: COVID-19 samples from acute and convalescent phases originated in the United States, Italy and Spain.

Germline V CDR1 and CDR2: KGHDR, SFDVKD. The CDR3 loop spans 13 amino acids. V lost 7 bases, J lost 6 bases, and 14 bases lay in between. In the authors' methods: Amplification from reference gene primers served as the basis for estimated nucleated cell counts. TCRdb's copy holds only in-frame clones and misses some; the assay was immunoSEQ multiplex PCR. D and trimming were read from the DNA, whereas the V and J calls and clone size are those reported in that table. This sample yields approximately 200,000 clones, of which approximately 83% are seen a single time; approximately 9.9% belongs to the top ten.

The sample was peripheral blood. This TCR derives from a human donor with active or convalescent COVID-19. The donor label of this sample is uncertain. The J gene is TRBJ1-2, the V gene TRBV24-1; D might be TRBD1 (5 bases). DNA for the CDR3: TGTGCCACCAGCCCGGGGGAGAACGATGGCTACACCTTC. Its protein is CATSPGENDGYTF.